A selection of T cell receptor beta chains follows, all from one sample in a study of T cells in Graves' hyperthyroidism and ophthalmopathy. Via MiXCR, TCRdb re-called the multiplex PCR reads, giving one row per CDR3 protein. Of around 300,000 distinct CDR3 sequences listed, roughly 15% are singletons. The sample comprised blood. These receptors all stem from a woman aged 40 to 50 with Graves' hyperthyroidism. Each CDR3 is given with its conserved first and last residue. The order of the fields is J gene, D gene, V gene, clone size, CDR3 length, CDR3 protein, CDR3 DNA. The D gene is left open where the match is weak. Size tells how often a clone was seen (once, few, many) or the class of an expanded clone, and some rows leave it out.

TRBJ2-1 | TRBD1 | TRBV10-3 | many | 14 | CAISPTGGNNEQFF | TGTGCCATCAGTCCCACAGGGGGTAACAATGAGCAGTTCTTC
TRBJ2-5 | NA | TRBV7-8 | many | 14 | CASSLRPRGETQYF | TGTGCCAGCAGCTTACGCCCGAGGGGGGAGACCCAGTACTTC
TRBJ2-1 | NA | TRBV6-2/TRBV6-3 | NA | 14 | CASSYAGRYDEQFF | TGTGCCAGCAGTTACGCGGGAAGGTATGATGAGCAGTTCTTC
TRBJ2-5 | NA | TRBV18 | NA | 15 | CASSTDRTNQETQYF | TGTGCCAGCTCAACCGATAGGACTAATCAAGAGACCCAGTACTTC
TRBJ2-3 | TRBD2 | TRBV6-6 | NA | 16 | CASSYGVSGRTDTQYF | TGTGCCAGCAGTTACGGGGTTAGCGGGAGGACAGATACGCAGTATTTT
TRBJ2-1 | NA | TRBV28 | many | 10 | CASSDNEQFF | TGTGCCAGCTCCGACAATGAGCAGTTCTTC
TRBJ1-4 | TRBD1 | TRBV3-1 | many | 14 | CASSHRGRGEKLFF | TGTGCCAGCAGCCACAGGGGGCGCGGTGAAAAACTGTTTTTT
TRBJ2-1 | NA | TRBV20-1 | few | 15 | CSARAGRPNANEQFF | TGCAGTGCTAGAGCTGGACGCCCAAACGCAAATGAGCAGTTCTTC
TRBJ1-3 | NA | TRBV7-8 | NA | 17 | CASSPGGGDLSGNTIYF | TGTGCCAGCAGCCCCGGGGGGGGGGACCTCTCTGGAAACACCATATATTTT
TRBJ1-4 | NA | TRBV6-1 | many | 14 | CASSEGQYDEKLFF | TGTGCCAGCAGTGAAGGACAGTATGATGAAAAACTGTTTTTT